A single sample gave rise to the 27 T cell receptor beta chains below, sequenced in a study of T cells after yellow fever vaccination. One entry per CDR3 protein results from TCRdb running MiXCR on the 5' RACE reads. In the table there are 300,000 to 350,000 distinct CDR3 sequences, around 4.5% of which are singletons. The source was PBMCs, collected 15 days after the yellow fever booster vaccination. Receptors originate from a man aged 18 to 30 who received the YFV17D yellow fever vaccine.

The chain joins TRBV24-1 to TRBJ2-4, with a possible D match to TRBD2 (6 bases). CDR1 KGHDR and CDR2 SFDVKD come from the germline V gene. This CDR3 is built from 15 residues. Trimming removed 3 bases from V and 1 base from J, with 9 bases in between. CDR3 DNA: TGTGCCACCAGTGATGTTGGGGGGGCCAAAAACATTCAGTACTTC. Translating it yields CATSDVGGAKNIQYF.

This clonotype appeared many times. This chain joins TRBV5-1 and TRBJ2-1; TRBD2 matches at 7 bases. The V and J ends lost 1 base and 8 bases, in that order; junction bases with no gene match: 6. The V gene's germline CDR1 is SGHRS and CDR2 YFSETQ. The CDR3 loop spans 14 amino acids. CDR3 bases: TGCGCCAGCAGCTTGATTACTAGCGAAGATGAGCAGTTCTTC. It is translated as CASSLITSEDEQFF.

In regard to this clonotype: A much more abundant neighbour one base away suggests this may be a read error. V usage is TRBV15 and J usage is TRBJ1-1; no definite D call. Trimming took off 3 bases at V and 6 bases at J, with 17 bases between the two ends. The germline V gene has CDR1 LNHNV and CDR2 YYDKDF (reference sequence). There are 15 residues in the CDR3. CDR3 in amino acids: CATSRALRGRSEAFF. CDR3 nucleotides: TGTGCCACCAGCAGGGCCCTGCGGGGTCGATCTGAAGCTTTCTTT. Drawing the rest from reference TRBV15 and TRBJ1-1, the complete variable domain is DAMVIQNPRYQVTQFGKPVTLSCSQTLNHNVMYWYQQKSSQAPKLLFHYYDKDFNNEADTPDNFQSRRPNTSFCFLDIRSPGLGDTAMYLCATSRALRGRSEAFFGQGTRLTVV.

This clonotype occurred a few times. The chain combines TRBV12-3 or TRBV12-4 with TRBJ2-6; maybe TRBD1 (5 bases). The CDR3 is made up of 16 amino acids. V shed 5 bases and J shed 2 bases, with 13 bases lying between them. The CDR3 DNA is TGTGCCAGCAGTGGAGCAGGGCACCCTGGGGCCAACGTCCTGACTTTC. As protein: CASSGAGHPGANVLTF.

The table lists this clonotype with many counts. Germline is not matched at one junction end, which may reflect a read error. The chain recombines TRBV5-5 with TRBJ2-3; maybe TRBD1 (5 bases). This CDR3 region has 15 residues. Germline CDR1 reads SGHKS; CDR2 reads YYEKEE (reference sequence). CDR3 bases: TGTGCCAGCAGCTTGGTATCAGGGCCGACAGATACGCAGGATTTT. As protein: CASSLVSGPTDTQDF.

The CDR3 DNA is TGTGCCAGCAGTGACGTAGCCGAGGGGAGTCAGCCCCAGCATTTT. As protein: CASSDVAEGSQPQHF. The V and J genes are TRBV2 and TRBJ1-5; the D gene is possibly TRBD1 (5 bases). Trimming removed 3 bases from V and 6 bases from J, with 15 bases in between. From germline, CDR1 is SNHLY and CDR2 FYNNEI. The CDR3 has 15 amino acids.

The rearrangement links TRBV11-2 to TRBJ2-1, with D unclear. V was trimmed by 5 bases and J by 0 bases, leaving 11 bases between them. Germline V gene sequence: CDR1 SGHAT, CDR2 FQNNGV. This CDR3 spans 15 amino acids. The CDR3 loop is CASSPNTISYNEQFF. CDR3 nucleotide sequence: TGTGCCAGCAGCCCCAATACAATCTCCTACAATGAGCAGTTCTTC.

This clonotype was detected a few times. The V call is TRBV28, the J call TRBJ1-2; D is perhaps TRBD1 (6 bases). Germline V gene data show CDR1 as MDHEN and CDR2 as SYDVKM. CDR3 length equals 17 residues. V lost 5 bases, J lost 0 bases, and 19 bases lay in between. The CDR3 nucleotides read TGTGCCAGCAGTGACGGACAGCCGAGACTTCCTAACTATGGCTACACCTTC. Translating gives CASSDGQPRLPNYGYTF.

The rearrangement uses TRBV4-1 and TRBJ1-5; 7 nucleotides line up with TRBD1. The CDR3 consists of 15 residues. From germline, CDR1 is MGHRA and CDR2 YSYEKL. Trimming at V came to 2 bases and at J to 4 bases, leaving 5 bases not matched to a gene. The DNA of the CDR3 is TGCGCCAGCAGCCAACAGACAGGGAGGAATCAGCCCCAGCATTTT. Translated, it gives CASSQQTGRNQPQHF.

CDR3 in DNA: TGTGCCAGCAGCGCCGGCGTGGACAGGGAGTATGAGCAGTTCTTC. This sequence encodes CASSAGVDREYEQFF. The gene calls are TRBV3-1 and TRBJ2-1, with 8 bases aligning to TRBD1. CDR3 length: 15 amino acids. J gave up 8 bases and V 5 bases, and 11 bases lay outside the gene matches. From germline, CDR1 is LGHDT and CDR2 YNNKEL (reference sequence).

This clonotype was counted many times. The V and J genes are TRBV12-3 or TRBV12-4 and TRBJ1-6; D is unclear. This CDR3 is built from 12 residues. V was shortened by 3 bases and J by 10 bases, with 7 bases between the two germline ends. The DNA for the CDR3 is TGTGCCAGCAGTTTCGTGGGGTCACCCCTCCACTTT. Translated, it gives CASSFVGSPLHF.

This clonotype was seen repeatedly, ten times or more. This sequence joins TRBV18 and TRBJ1-1, with TRBD1 matching over 9 bases. CDR1 and CDR2 (germline): KGHSH, LQKENI. Trimming took 4 bases from V and 1 from J; bases not matched to a gene: 10. The CDR3 sequence is 17 residues long. The CDR3 loop is CASSQAGTGFRNTEAFF. The DNA of the CDR3 is TGTGCCAGCTCACAGGCCGGGACAGGGTTTCGGAACACTGAAGCTTTCTTT.

This clonotype appeared a few times. The V and J genes are TRBV2 and TRBJ2-3; D remains unclear. CDR1 SNHLY and CDR2 FYNNEI come from the germline V gene. The CDR3 has 13 residues. V gave up 7 bases and J gave up 2 bases, with 10 bases separating them. For the CDR3, the DNA is TGTGCCAGCACCTCGGACCTCACAGATACGCAGTATTTT. Protein sequence: CASTSDLTDTQYF.

The chain uses TRBV3-1 and TRBJ2-1, with no clear D. Trimming cost V 1 base and J 5 bases, with 9 bases left between them. CDR1 is LGHDT, CDR2 YNNKEL, per germline (reference sequence). The CDR3 length is 14 residues. CDR3 sequence: CASSQADADNEQFF. CDR3 bases: TGTGCCAGCAGCCAAGCCGATGCCGACAATGAGCAGTTCTTC.

This clonotype showed up just a few times. V gene TRBV12-3 or TRBV12-4 combines with J gene TRBJ1-4; D not certain. The CDR3 is 14 residues long. Trimming removed 3 bases from V and 7 bases from J, with 12 bases in between. CDR3 in DNA: TGTGCCAGCAGTTTTTCAGGAGGATTTGAAAAACTGTTTTTT. It is translated as CASSFSGGFEKLFF.

The V call is TRBV9, the J call TRBJ1-6; D gene uncertain. CDR1 SGDLS and CDR2 YYNGEE come from the germline V gene. This CDR3 spans 15 amino acids. V shed 5 bases and J shed 0 bases, with 9 bases lying between them. CDR3 sequence reads: CASSGVSSYNSPLHF. CDR3 nucleotide sequence: TGTGCCAGCAGTGGAGTAAGCTCCTATAATTCACCCCTCCACTTT.

This clonotype was seen many times. The rearrangement uses TRBV7-2 and TRBJ2-5; 7 bases are shared with TRBD2. J was trimmed by 7 bases and V by 3 bases; bases with no gene match: 5. The CDR3 is 13 amino acids. Germline V gene lookup returns CDR1 SGHTA and CDR2 FQGNSA. Here the CDR3 reads CASSFGTGGTQYF. CDR3 sequence (DNA): TGTGCCAGCAGCTTCGGGACGGGGGGGACCCAGTACTTC.

At least ten counts were recorded for this clonotype. This rearrangement joins TRBV6-6 to TRBJ1-3; a weak D match, TRBD1 (5 bases). V lost 6 bases to trimming and J lost 4 bases, with 22 bases between them. CDR1 is MNHNY and CDR2 is SVGAGI in the germline V gene (reference sequence). The CDR3 is made up of 17 amino acids. The DNA for the CDR3 is TGTGCCAGCAGCTTACGACAGCTGAAGGGTTCGGGAAACACCATATATTTT. It encodes CASSLRQLKGSGNTIYF.

This clonotype was observed a handful of times. The V call is TRBV14, the J call TRBJ2-1; 7 positions match TRBD1. Germline V lookup: CDR1 SGHDN, CDR2 FVKESK. Losses at the gene ends were 2 bases for V and 3 bases for J; bases not matched to a gene: 13. This CDR3 is built from 18 residues. The CDR3 DNA reads as TGTGCCAGCAGCCAAAAGAGGGCGAAGGGGGCTAGCTACAATGAGCAGTTCTTC. Its translation is CASSQKRAKGASYNEQFF.

In the case of this clonotype: Since a much larger clone is just one base distant, this may be a read error. The rearrangement joins TRBV6-2 or TRBV6-3 to TRBJ2-5; D not certain. V shed 5 bases and J shed 2 bases, with 6 bases lying between them. The CDR3 has 12 residues. Germline CDR1 reads MNHEY; CDR2 reads SVGEGT. The CDR3 DNA is TGTGCCAGCAGTCCGATGCAAGAGACCCAGTACTTC. Protein product: CASSPMQETQYF.

This chain joins TRBV5-6 and TRBJ1-2; D remains unclear. The CDR3 has 14 amino acids. Germline values: CDR1 SGHDT, CDR2 YYEEEE. The V and J ends lost 3 bases and 4 bases respectively, with 13 bases between them. CDR3 sequence: CASSSRTVPYGYTF. The CDR3 nucleotides are TGTGCCAGCAGCTCCAGGACGGTACCCTATGGCTACACCTTC. Combining the CDR3 with reference TRBV5-6 and TRBJ1-2 gives the whole variable domain DAGVTQSPTHLIKTRGQQVTLRCSPKSGHDTVSWYQQALGQGPQFIFQYYEEEERQRGNFPDRFSGHQFPNYSSELNVNALLLGDSALYLCASSSRTVPYGYTFGSGTRLTVV.

The genes are TRBV7-9 and TRBJ2-2; no clear D. The CDR3 has 14 amino acids. The V and J ends lost 1 base and 5 bases respectively, with 8 bases between them. Germline V CDR1 and CDR2: SEHNR, FQNEAQ (reference sequence). CDR3 sequence (DNA): TGTGCCAGCAGCTTAGAAGGGATGACCGGGGAGCTGTTTTTT. This sequence encodes CASSLEGMTGELFF.

There are many counts of this clonotype. The V gene is TRBV28, the J gene TRBJ1-6; D might be TRBD1 (6 bases). Trimming left V 7 bases short and J 4 bases short, with 8 bases between. Germline lookup yields CDR1 MDHEN and CDR2 SYDVKM. The CDR3 is made up of 13 amino acids. The CDR3 sequence is CASIQGYNSPLHF. The DNA for the CDR3 is TGTGCCAGCATCCAGGGGTATAATTCACCCCTCCACTTT.

This clonotype was recorded at least ten times. The rearrangement links TRBV4-2 to TRBJ2-1; D might be TRBD1 or TRBD2, each matching 6 bases. Per the germline V gene, CDR1 is LGHNA and CDR2 is YNFKEQ. The V gene lost 0 bases and the J gene lost 6 bases, with 15 bases spanning the gap. The CDR3 loop spans 16 amino acids. The CDR3 loop reads CASSQEWPGAINEQFF. DNA for the CDR3: TGTGCCAGCAGCCAAGAGTGGCCGGGGGCCATCAATGAGCAGTTCTTC.

This clonotype occurred many times. The gene calls are TRBV20-1 and TRBJ2-5; 9 nucleotides match TRBD1. CDR3 size: 17 residues. Germline V gene sequence: CDR1 DFQATT, CDR2 SNEGSKA (reference sequence). Losses at the gene ends were 3 bases for V and 0 bases for J; bases not matched to a gene: 11. The CDR3 region has the DNA TGCAGTGCTAGCGGGACAGGGCCCATAACGTACCAAGAGACCCAGTACTTC. It yields the protein CSASGTGPITYQETQYF.

In this sample, this clonotype turned up a few times. V and J are TRBV28 and TRBJ2-7; 12 nucleotides agree with TRBD1. The CDR3 is made up of 15 amino acids. Trimming at V came to 7 bases and at J to 5 bases, leaving 9 bases not matched to a gene. CDR1 and CDR2 (germline): MDHEN, SYDVKM. CDR3 coding DNA: TGTGCCAGCAACTCAGAAGGGGACAGGGGGCACGAGCAGTACGTC. Encoded protein: CASNSEGDRGHEQYV.

This clonotype turned up a few times. The chain uses TRBV9 and TRBJ2-1; tentatively, D is TRBD1 (6 bases). The V gene lost 5 bases and the J gene lost 2 bases, with 17 bases spanning the gap. CDR3 size: 16 residues. Germline assignment: CDR1 SGDLS and CDR2 YYNGEE. In DNA, the CDR3 is TGTGCCAGCAGTCTTACAGGGACCCCTCCCTACAATGAGCAGTTCTTC. This codes for CASSLTGTPPYNEQFF.